This passage covers 16 T cell receptor beta chains from one sample sequenced in a study of blood T cells in healthy people across ages. Then a second PCR, running roughly 7 to 11 cycles, was carried out with a sample-barcoded 5' primer and a J-beta primer mix. TCRdb re-called the 5' RACE reads with MiXCR, one entry per CDR3 protein. Seen here are around 1,700,000 distinct CDR3 sequences, approximately 28% observed once, and the top ten hold 7.7%. The sequencing input was blood. The source of these receptors is a woman aged 25 to 39 in good health.

As for this clonotype: A much bigger clone sits one base away, suggesting this may be a read error. The chain joins TRBV4-1 to TRBJ2-4; 8 nucleotides align to TRBD2. The CDR3 totals 16 residues. The germline V gene encodes CDR1 MGHRA and CDR2 YSYEKL. V shed 1 base, J shed 13 bases, and the junction held 15 bases outside the gene matches. CDR3 loop: CASSQVGSGDRYEQYF. CDR3 sequence (DNA): TGCGCCAGCAGCCAAGTCGGTAGCGGGGATAGGTATGAGCAGTACTTC.

This clonotype has a count of ten or more. The chain uses TRBV29-1 and TRBJ1-2, with 8 bases aligning to TRBD1. In germline, CDR1 is SQVTM, CDR2 ANQGSEA. The CDR3 is 12 residues long. With V trimmed by 8 bases and J by 4 bases, 6 bases remained unmatched. This chain's CDR3 is CSTETGAYGYTF. For the CDR3, the DNA is TGCAGCACAGAGACAGGGGCCTATGGCTACACCTTC.

As regards this clonotype: The junction departs from germline at one end; a sequencing error may be responsible. The chain links TRBV7-2 to TRBJ2-1; a weak D match, TRBD2 (5 bases). The germline gives CDR1 SGHTA, CDR2 FQGNSA. This CDR3 comprises 13 residues. CDR3 DNA sequence: TGTGCCGGCAGCCCGGGGACCTACAATGAGCAGTTCTTC. This gives the protein CAGSPGTYNEQFF.

The V call is TRBV7-9, the J call TRBJ2-7; 8 positions match TRBD2. Germline loops: CDR1 SEHNR, CDR2 FQNEAQ (reference sequence). The trim removed 5 bases at V and 2 bases at J, leaving 8 bases unmatched. The length of the CDR3 is 15 residues. CDR3 coding DNA: TGTGCCAGCAGCGGCCGGGGTAGCGGGACCTACGAGCAGTACTTC. It specifies CASSGRGSGTYEQYF. The complete variable domain, with remaining parts taken from reference TRBV7-9 and TRBJ2-7, reads DTGVSQNPRHKITKRGQNVTFRCDPISEHNRLYWYRQTLGQGPEFLTYFQNEAQLEKSRLLSDRFSAERPKGSFSTLEIQRTEQGDSAMYLCASSGRGSGTYEQYFGPGTRLTVT.

This chain connects TRBV27 to TRBJ2-1; D possibly corresponds to TRBD2 (5 bases). The V and J ends lost 2 bases and 6 bases respectively, with 8 bases between them. CDR1 is MNHEY and CDR2 is SMNVEV in the germline V gene (reference sequence). The CDR3 spans 13 residues. The CDR3: CASSLMRANEQFF. CDR3 coding DNA: TGTGCCAGCAGTTTAATGAGGGCCAATGAGCAGTTCTTC.

Concerning this clonotype itself: A read error may account for a junction end that differs from germline. This rearrangement joins TRBV5-1 to TRBJ2-3; 9 nucleotides agree with TRBD1. The CDR3 length is 15 residues. The germline V gene encodes CDR1 SGHRS and CDR2 YFSETQ. This CDR3 is CASSLGDRVTDTQCF. For the CDR3, the DNA is TGCGCCAGCAGCTTGGGGGACAGGGTAACAGATACGCAGTGTTTT.

DNA for the CDR3: TGCAGCGTCGGGACGGGAAAGAGGTCCTACGAGCAGTACTTC. Its translation is CSVGTGKRSYEQYF. The chain carries TRBV29-1 and TRBJ2-7; D assignment may be TRBD1 or TRBD2 (5 bases each). Germline V gives CDR1 SQVTM, CDR2 ANQGSEA. There are 14 residues in the CDR3. The V gene lost 6 bases and the J gene lost 1 base, with 16 bases spanning the gap.

This clonotype has a count of ten or more. V usage is TRBV6-5 and J usage is TRBJ2-1, with D unclear. This CDR3 is 15 amino acids long. V was cut by 6 bases and J by 7 bases, with 19 bases left in between. The germline CDR1 and CDR2 sequences are MNHEY and SVGAGI. The CDR3 bases are TGTGCCAGCAGGGAACCGGGTCGAGCTAAAAATGAGCAGTTCTTC. Amino acid sequence: CASREPGRAKNEQFF.

The V gene is TRBV12-3 or TRBV12-4, the J gene TRBJ1-1; D is undetermined. The CDR3 has 13 amino acids. V lost 5 bases, J lost 7 bases, and 14 bases lay in between. The CDR3 DNA reads as TGTGCCAGCAGTCCCACGGTGGGAGTTGAAGCTTTCTTT. Protein sequence: CASSPTVGVEAFF.

Many counts were recorded for this clonotype. This chain joins TRBV5-1 and TRBJ2-5; no definite D call. The CDR3 covers 13 residues. Trimming pared 0 bases from V and 1 base from J, leaving 4 bases between. From germline, CDR1 is SGHRS and CDR2 YFSETQ. DNA for the CDR3: TGCGCCAGCAGCTTGGACACCCAAGAGACCCAGTACTTC. Residues: CASSLDTQETQYF.

This clonotype appeared a few times. The genes are TRBV9 and TRBJ2-3; TRBD2 matches 7 bases. This CDR3 has 19 amino acids. The V segment lost 4 bases and the J segment 5 bases; nucleotides outside the gene matches: 22. CDR1 and CDR2 from the germline V gene are SGDLS and YYNGEE. CDR3 DNA sequence: TGTGCCAGCAGCTCCGGACCGGGAATAGCGGGCCGGCTAGTAGATACGCAGTATTTT. Translating it yields CASSSGPGIAGRLVDTQYF.

CDR3 nucleotides: TGTGCCAGCTATCCCGGGACAGGCAGCACAGATACGCAGTATTTT. Translating gives CASYPGTGSTDTQYF. The J gene is TRBJ2-3, the V gene TRBV27; 8 nucleotides align to TRBD1. CDR1 and CDR2 from the germline V gene are MNHEY and SMNVEV (reference sequence). V shed 8 bases, J shed 0 bases, and the junction held 7 bases outside the gene matches. The length of the CDR3 is 15 residues.

This clonotype came up a few times. The chain combines TRBV5-1 with TRBJ2-7; D is possibly TRBD1 (7 bases). Per germline, CDR1 SGHRS and CDR2 YFSETQ. This CDR3 spans 18 amino acids. Trimming removed 4 bases from V and 4 bases from J, with 27 bases in between. CDR3 bases: TGCGCCAGCAGCATTCGGACAGGCGCCGGGGGTTCACTTTACGAGCAGTACTTC. Translated: CASSIRTGAGGSLYEQYF.

There are a few counts of this clonotype. The V and J genes are TRBV5-1 and TRBJ2-7, with D possibly TRBD1 on 5 matching bases. This CDR3 is built from 14 residues. V was pared by 0 bases and J by 4 bases, with 11 bases between. Germline CDR1 reads SGHRS; CDR2 reads YFSETQ. CDR3 sequence reads: CASSLGAGFYEQYF. The CDR3 DNA reads TGCGCCAGCAGCTTGGGGGCAGGGTTTTACGAGCAGTACTTC.

The V call is TRBV12-3 or TRBV12-4, the J call TRBJ2-3, with unresolved D. V was clipped by 0 bases and J by 1 base, with 11 bases between them. The CDR3 extends over 16 amino acids. In nucleotides, the CDR3 is TGTGCCAGCAGTTTAGCGCCCACACCAGGCACAGATACGCAGTATTTT. It is translated as CASSLAPTPGTDTQYF.

This chain uses TRBV11-2 with TRBJ2-1; tentatively, D is TRBD1 or TRBD2 (5 bases each). Germline CDR1 SGHAT, CDR2 FQNNGV. This CDR3 has 15 residues. V lost 5 bases, J lost 4 bases, and 15 bases lay in between. The CDR3 is CASSPGTETYNEQFF. The CDR3 DNA is TGTGCCAGCAGCCCCGGGACGGAGACTTACAATGAGCAGTTCTTC. Supplemented by reference TRBV11-2 and TRBJ2-1, the full variable domain reads EAGVAQSPRYKIIEKRQSVAFWCNPISGHATLYWYQQILGQGPKLLIQFQNNGVVDDSQLPKDRFSAERLKGVDSTLKIQPAKLEDSAVYLCASSPGTETYNEQFFGPGTRLTVL.